Below, 9 T cell receptor beta chains from the same sample are listed, as sequenced in a study of cytomegalovirus exposure and HLA in healthy donors. The PCR ran on 60 Vbeta and 13 Jbeta primers. The table came from immunoSEQ multiplex PCR; TCRdb's copy has only in-frame clones and leaves some out. The sample holds around 130,000 clones, 66% seen once. Source material: PBMCs. All receptors come from a man younger than 35 in good health and CMV-seronegative.

The chain couples TRBV27 to TRBJ1-5; D is unclear. The germline V gene encodes CDR1 MNHEY and CDR2 SMNVEV (reference sequence). V gave up 2 bases and J gave up 6 bases, with 8 bases separating them. This CDR3 has 13 amino acids. The chain's CDR3 is CASSLRGSQPQHF. The CDR3 coding sequence is TGTGCCAGCAGTTTAAGAGGTAGTCAGCCCCAGCATTTT.

This clone was recorded once. The J gene is TRBJ1-5, the V gene TRBV19, with unresolved D. Germline CDR1 and CDR2: LNHDA and SQIVND (reference sequence). V was cut by 3 bases and J by 3 bases, with 12 bases left in between. The CDR3 length is 15 residues. In DNA form, the CDR3 reads TGTGCCAGTAGTATCACCCGTTCAGACAATCAGCCCCAGCATTTT. This sequence encodes CASSITRSDNQPQHF.

The rearrangement joins TRBV11-2 to TRBJ1-4, with unresolved D. CDR1 and CDR2 (germline): SGHAT, FQNNGV. The CDR3 contains 16 residues. V lost 1 base and J 6 bases, leaving 15 bases between the germline ends. CDR3 nucleotide sequence: TGTGCCAGCAGCTTAGTGAGAAGCCCTAGACATGAAAAACTGTTTTTT. Its protein is CASSLVRSPRHEKLFF.

The chain is built from TRBV5-1 and TRBJ1-3; no clear D. The J call may be mistaken, given a closer DNA end match to TRBJ2-2. Germline CDR1 and CDR2: SGHRS and YFSETQ. There are 13 residues in the CDR3. CDR3 in amino acids: CASSLDNTGELFF. CDR3 DNA: TGCGCCAGCAGCTTAGATAACACCGGGGAGCTGTTTTTT.

The genes are TRBV6-6 and TRBJ2-1; 8 bases agree with TRBD2. Germline V gives CDR1 MNHNY, CDR2 SVGAGI (reference sequence). The CDR3 extends over 15 amino acids. Unmatched junction bases numbered 8, after V lost 5 bases and J lost 5 bases. The CDR3 protein is CASSIGGGRHNEQFF. CDR3 DNA sequence: TGTGCCAGCAGTATCGGGGGGGGTAGGCACAATGAGCAGTTCTTC.

About this clone: An end of the junction does not agree with germline; a read error may underlie this. V and J are TRBV2 and TRBJ1-2; 7 bases fit TRBD1. This CDR3 is built from 14 residues. Looked up from germline, CDR1 is SNHLY and CDR2 is FYNNEI. The CDR3 coding sequence is TGTGCCAGCACCGGAGACAGGGAGGTTCATGGCTACCCCTTC. Amino acids: CASTGDREVHGYPF.

The chain links TRBV9 to TRBJ1-1; possibly TRBD1 for D (6 bases). Germline V gene lookup returns CDR1 SGDLS and CDR2 YYNGEE. The CDR3 sequence is 17 residues long. The V end lost 0 bases, the J end lost 0 bases, and 15 bases lay between the germline ends. CDR3 loop: CASSVAGKGGMNTEAFF. Here the CDR3 DNA reads TGTGCCAGCAGCGTAGCCGGTAAAGGGGGAATGAACACTGAAGCTTTCTTT.

This clone occurred a few times. The V call is TRBV19, the J call TRBJ2-1; 9 nucleotides match TRBD1. CDR3 length: 18 amino acids. Per the germline V gene, CDR1 is LNHDA and CDR2 is SQIVND (reference sequence). V dropped 4 bases and J dropped 0; count of bases not matched to a gene: 10. CDR3 protein: CASSRGQGFWSSYNEQFF. CDR3 sequence (DNA): TGTGCCAGTAGTAGGGGACAGGGTTTTTGGAGCTCCTACAATGAGCAGTTCTTC.

The chain has TRBV7-9 and TRBJ2-2, with 7 positions matching TRBD2. This CDR3 has 16 amino acids. CDR1 and CDR2 (germline): SEHNR, FQNEAQ (reference sequence). With V trimmed by 5 bases and J by 0 bases, 6 bases remained unmatched. The CDR3 DNA reads TGTGCCAGCAGCGGAGGAGCGGGACCGAACACCGGGGAGCTGTTTTTT. Amino acid sequence: CASSGGAGPNTGELFF. Variable domain in full (rest from reference TRBV7-9 and TRBJ2-2): DTGVSQNPRHKITKRGQNVTFRCDPISEHNRLYWYRQTLGQGPEFLTYFQNEAQLEKSRLLSDRFSAERPKGSFSTLEIQRTEQGDSAMYLCASSGGAGPNTGELFFGEGSRLTVL.